Described below is a single T cell receptor (beta chain) sequence and its context. This specimen belongs to a study of blood T cell repertoires in COVID-19. Study information: From T cells, B-cell-depleted T cells, or PBMCs came the material, which was cDNA or gDNA.

In the source study's methods: Amplification from reference gene primers served as the basis for estimated nucleated cell counts. Some clones are missing from TCRdb's copy, which holds only in-frame ones; the method was immunoSEQ multiplex PCR. That table furnishes V, J and clone size, whereas the DNA furnished D and trimming. This table holds over 70,000 clones, 75% to 90% found once. Material: peripheral blood. This clonotype was sampled from an older man who had recovered from COVID-19.

CDR3: CASSPRTESLTYEQYF. The CDR3 nucleotides read TGTGCCAGCTCGCCAAGGACAGAGTCTCTGACCTACGAGCAGTACTTC. The chain uses TRBV18 and TRBJ2-7; D perhaps matches TRBD1 (6 bases). The CDR3 is 16 residues long. Germline CDR1 and CDR2: KGHSH and LQKENI. V was trimmed by 6 bases and J by 2 bases, leaving 20 bases between them.